This TCR beta chain came from a study of T-cell memory formation after mild COVID-19. Study-level background: TCR clustering was largely donor specific.

cDNA libraries for TCR alpha and TCR beta, carrying sample barcodes and UMIs, came from 5'RACE with constant-segment primers. From the 5' RACE reads, TCRdb called clonotypes with MiXCR, one entry per CDR3 protein. The table lists over 400,000 distinct CDR3 sequences, under 25% of them singletons. This clonotype occurred a few times. Trimming cost V 4 bases and J 4 bases, with 13 bases left between them. The CDR3 extends over 14 amino acids. The germline gives CDR1 MGHDK, CDR2 SYGVNS. This clonotype was obtained from an adult woman who had mild COVID-19 (a few samples of this study predate the infection). Cell type and time point are not known. This chain connects TRBV25-1 to TRBJ2-5; tentative D call: TRBD1 (6 bases). Sequencing was carried out using PBMCs or a T cell subset sorted from them (not recorded which). CDR3 sequence (DNA): TGTGCCAGCAGTGGACAGGAGGAGGCAGAGACCCAGTACTTC. This codes for CASSGQEEAETQYF.